Listed below are T cell receptor beta chains from one sample, sequenced in a study of Graves' ophthalmopathy and Graves' hyperthyroidism. TCRdb independently ran MiXCR on the multiplex PCR reads; one entry per CDR3 protein. The sample holds about 740,000 distinct CDR3 sequences, 35% to 50% seen once. Sequencing was done on a sample of peripheral blood. Receptors were obtained from an adult man with Graves' ophthalmopathy. CDR3s leave out the opening cysteine and the closing phenylalanine or tryptophan. The D gene is left open where the match is weak.

cdr3_aa d_call j_call v_call cdr3_length
SARRTGGNTIY TRBD1 TRBJ1-3 TRBV20-1 11
ASSVAGGTDTQY TRBD2 TRBJ2-3 TRBV25-1 12
SVGGLAVSGYNEQF TRBD2 - TRBV29-1 14
ASSFRQAGYGYT - TRBJ1-2 TRBV5-5 12
SVVVGLYERY - TRBJ2-7 TRBV29-1 10
ASSDQGSQPQH - TRBJ1-5 TRBV19 11
ASSRTAGTRTYEQY - TRBJ2-7 TRBV4-1 14
ASSSGGSNEKLF TRBD1 TRBJ1-4 TRBV28 12
ASSPQSGQGLMDEQY TRBD1 TRBJ2-7 TRBV7-7 15
SYYGYT - TRBJ1-2 TRBV29-1 6
ATSREGQGYT TRBD1 TRBJ1-2 TRBV15 10
ATSRGPMKGDTQY - TRBJ2-3 TRBV15 13
ASREQGAGNQPQH TRBD1 TRBJ1-5 TRBV19 13
ASSAARGTYEQY - TRBJ2-7 TRBV7-9 12
ASSLGDRNTGELF TRBD1 TRBJ2-2 TRBV7-9 13
ASSLEGGENYGYT - TRBJ1-2 TRBV5-5 13
ASSTGGYQPQH - TRBJ1-5 TRBV24-1 11
ASSLSQGDQPQH - TRBJ1-5 TRBV24-1 12
ASSRTSGTETQY TRBD2 TRBJ2-5 TRBV7-8 12